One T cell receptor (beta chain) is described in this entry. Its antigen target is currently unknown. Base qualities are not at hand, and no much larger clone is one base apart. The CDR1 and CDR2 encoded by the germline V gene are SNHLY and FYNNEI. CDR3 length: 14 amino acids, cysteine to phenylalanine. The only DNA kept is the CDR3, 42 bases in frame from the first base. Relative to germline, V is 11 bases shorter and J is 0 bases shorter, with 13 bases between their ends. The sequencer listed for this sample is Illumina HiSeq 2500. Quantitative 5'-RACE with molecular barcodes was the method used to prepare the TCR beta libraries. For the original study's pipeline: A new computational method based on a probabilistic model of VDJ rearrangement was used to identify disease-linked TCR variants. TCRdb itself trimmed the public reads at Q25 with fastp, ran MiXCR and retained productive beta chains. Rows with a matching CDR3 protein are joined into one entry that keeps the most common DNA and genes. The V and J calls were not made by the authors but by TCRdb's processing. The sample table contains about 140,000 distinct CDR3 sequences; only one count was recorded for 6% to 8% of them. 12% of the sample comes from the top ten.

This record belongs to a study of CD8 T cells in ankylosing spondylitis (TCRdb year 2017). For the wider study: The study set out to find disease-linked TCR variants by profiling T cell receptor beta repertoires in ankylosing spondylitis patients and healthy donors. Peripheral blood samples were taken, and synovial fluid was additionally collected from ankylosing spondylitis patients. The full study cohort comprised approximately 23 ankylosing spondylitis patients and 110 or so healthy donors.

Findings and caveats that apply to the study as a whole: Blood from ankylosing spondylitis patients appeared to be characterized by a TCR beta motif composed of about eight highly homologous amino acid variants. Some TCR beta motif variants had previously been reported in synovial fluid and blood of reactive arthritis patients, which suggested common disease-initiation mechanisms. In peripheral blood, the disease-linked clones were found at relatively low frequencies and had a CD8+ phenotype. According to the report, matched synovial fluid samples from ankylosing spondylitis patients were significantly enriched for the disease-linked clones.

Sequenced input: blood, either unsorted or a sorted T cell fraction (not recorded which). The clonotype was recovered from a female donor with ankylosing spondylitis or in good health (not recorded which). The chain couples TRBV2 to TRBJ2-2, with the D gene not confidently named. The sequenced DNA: TGTGCCCGTGGTACCGATGCGAACACCGGGGAGCTGTTTTTT. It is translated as CARGTDANTGELFF.